This is a list of T cell receptor beta chains from one sample in a study of blood T cell repertoires in COVID-19. The repertoire was sequenced with immunoSEQ multiplex PCR; TCRdb's copy has only in-frame clones and lacks some. The sample contains fewer than 350,000 clones, about 85% of which appear only once. The sequenced sample was PBMCs or T cells enriched from blood (not recorded which). These receptors came from a woman aged 45-65 years who had recovered from COVID-19. Both conserved end residues are part of each CDR3. A D gene is named only where the DNA matches it firmly. Some rows have no size entry. The others give once, few or many, or a class for an expanded clone.

CDR3nt: TGTGCCAGCAGCCGGGGTAAAAGGACCCACTCTGGGGCCAACGTCCTGACTTTC; CDR3aa: CASSRGKRTHSGANVLTF; j_gene: TRBJ2-6; v_gene: TRBV7-2; d_gene: -; abundance: once
CDR3nt: TGTGCCAGCACTGCGGGAGTCCAAAGCACAGATACGCAGTATTTT; CDR3aa: CASTAGVQSTDTQYF; j_gene: TRBJ2-3; v_gene: TRBV7-9; d_gene: TRBD2; abundance: -
CDR3nt: TGTGCCAGCAGCTCCATCGGGACAGGATACTACGAGCAGTACTTC; CDR3aa: CASSSIGTGYYEQYF; j_gene: TRBJ2-7; v_gene: TRBV6-2/TRBV6-3; d_gene: TRBD1; abundance: -
CDR3nt: TGCGCCAGCAGCATGGGACAGCCGAACGGGGGTGGCTACACCTTC; CDR3aa: CASSMGQPNGGGYTF; j_gene: TRBJ1-2; v_gene: TRBV5-1; d_gene: TRBD1; abundance: -
CDR3nt: TGTGCCAGCAGCTCCCCGACTAGCGGGAGGGTACATGAGCAGTTCTTC; CDR3aa: CASSSPTSGRVHEQFF; j_gene: TRBJ2-1; v_gene: TRBV7-2; d_gene: TRBD2; abundance: once
CDR3nt: TGTGCCAGCAGCTTAGTCGGAGCCTCTGGAAACACCATATATTTT; CDR3aa: CASSLVGASGNTIYF; j_gene: TRBJ1-3; v_gene: TRBV7-2; d_gene: -; abundance: -
CDR3nt: TGTGCCAGCAGCCCGCAGGGGATGGATGGCTACACCTTC; CDR3aa: CASSPQGMDGYTF; j_gene: TRBJ1-2; v_gene: TRBV11-2; d_gene: -; abundance: -
CDR3nt: TGTGCCAGCAGCGAAACAGGGTTTGGGACAGATACGCAGTATTTT; CDR3aa: CASSETGFGTDTQYF; j_gene: TRBJ2-3; v_gene: TRBV9; d_gene: -; abundance: -
CDR3nt: TGTGCCAGCAGCCACCGGACAGATGGGGGCTACACCTTC; CDR3aa: CASSHRTDGGYTF; j_gene: TRBJ1-2; v_gene: TRBV3-1/TRBV3-2; d_gene: -; abundance: -
CDR3nt: TGTGCCAGCAGACGAGACAGGGGGCCGGCGGGGCCCCAGCATTTT; CDR3aa: CASRRDRGPAGPQHF; j_gene: TRBJ1-5; v_gene: TRBV6-5; d_gene: TRBD1; abundance: -
CDR3nt: TGTGCCACCCAAGTGACACCGAACACTGAAGCTTTCTTT; CDR3aa: CATQVTPNTEAFF; j_gene: TRBJ1-1; v_gene: TRBV2; d_gene: -; abundance: -
CDR3nt: TGCGCCAGCAGCGGGGGAAAGGGGGCTGGGGCCAACGTCCTGACTTTC; CDR3aa: CASSGGKGAGANVLTF; j_gene: TRBJ2-6; v_gene: TRBV5-1; d_gene: -; abundance: -
CDR3nt: TGTGCCAGCAGCCGAGGACAGGGGGCTTATCAGCCCCAGCATTTT; CDR3aa: CASSRGQGAYQPQHF; j_gene: TRBJ1-5; v_gene: TRBV27; d_gene: TRBD1; abundance: -
CDR3nt: TGTGCCAGTAGTACTCAGGGGCGAGAAAAACTGTTTTTT; CDR3aa: CASSTQGREKLFF; j_gene: TRBJ1-4; v_gene: TRBV19; d_gene: -; abundance: -
CDR3nt: TGTGCCAGCTCACAACGGGGAGGTTTACTCTATGGCTACACCTTC; CDR3aa: CASSQRGGLLYGYTF; j_gene: TRBJ1-2; v_gene: TRBV7-8; d_gene: -; abundance: -
CDR3nt: TGTGCCAGCAGCTTCCGGACTAGCGGGAGCGATACGCAGTATTTT; CDR3aa: CASSFRTSGSDTQYF; j_gene: TRBJ2-3; v_gene: TRBV11-2; d_gene: TRBD2; abundance: -
CDR3nt: TGTGCCTGGAGTTCGGGGACTTCTGGAAACACCATATATTTT; CDR3aa: CAWSSGTSGNTIYF; j_gene: TRBJ1-3; v_gene: TRBV30; d_gene: -; abundance: -
CDR3nt: TGTGCCAGCAGTGACCGCAGGGGCAATCAGCCCCAGCATTTT; CDR3aa: CASSDRRGNQPQHF; j_gene: TRBJ1-5; v_gene: TRBV2; d_gene: -; abundance: few
CDR3nt: TGCGCCAGCAGTCAACCCCCAGACAAGTCTTCGAACACTGAAGCTTTCTTT; CDR3aa: CASSQPPDKSSNTEAFF; j_gene: TRBJ1-1; v_gene: TRBV23-1; d_gene: -; abundance: -
CDR3nt: TGTGCCAGCAGTTCCACATACAGGGTTGGCGAGACCCAGTACTTC; CDR3aa: CASSSTYRVGETQYF; j_gene: TRBJ2-5; v_gene: TRBV28; d_gene: -; abundance: -
CDR3nt: TGCGCCAGCAGCATTTTCCAGGGTTCATCGACCTATGGCTACACCTTC; CDR3aa: CASSIFQGSSTYGYTF; j_gene: TRBJ1-2; v_gene: TRBV5-1; d_gene: -; abundance: once
CDR3nt: TGTGCCGCAGAGACAGGGAAGAGCTCCTATAATTCACCCCTCCACTTT; CDR3aa: CAAETGKSSYNSPLHF; j_gene: TRBJ1-6; v_gene: TRBV19; d_gene: TRBD1; abundance: -
CDR3nt: TGTGCCAGCACCCCGGCGAGGGTTAAAGAGACCCAGTACTTC; CDR3aa: CASTPARVKETQYF; j_gene: TRBJ2-5; v_gene: TRBV2; d_gene: -; abundance: -
CDR3nt: TGTGCCAGTAGTCGACAGGGTGATAGCAATCAGCCCCAGCATTTT; CDR3aa: CASSRQGDSNQPQHF; j_gene: TRBJ1-5; v_gene: TRBV19; d_gene: TRBD1; abundance: -
CDR3nt: TGTGCCACCAGTGAGGGCAGATCCTATGGCTACACCTTC; CDR3aa: CATSEGRSYGYTF; j_gene: TRBJ1-2; v_gene: TRBV24-1; d_gene: -; abundance: -
CDR3nt: TGTGCCAGTAGGCCCAGGGGCGCGATTAATGAAAAACTGTTTTTT; CDR3aa: CASRPRGAINEKLFF; j_gene: TRBJ1-4; v_gene: TRBV19; d_gene: -; abundance: -
CDR3nt: TGCGCCAGCAGCCTAGCCCCTAGCGGGATCGAAGAGACCCAGTACTTC; CDR3aa: CASSLAPSGIEETQYF; j_gene: TRBJ2-5; v_gene: TRBV5-1; d_gene: TRBD2; abundance: -
CDR3nt: TGTGCCAGCAGGGAGGGCTTGGGTCGCAGCTATGGCTACACCTTC; CDR3aa: CASREGLGRSYGYTF; j_gene: TRBJ1-2; v_gene: TRBV6-5; d_gene: -; abundance: -